This T cell receptor beta chain stems from a study of cytomegalovirus exposure and HLA in healthy donors. Of note for this clone: Its antigen is still unknown.

It was with 60 Vbeta and 13 Jbeta primers that the PCR ran. Generated by immunoSEQ multiplex PCR, the TCRdb table keeps only in-frame clones and is missing some. The sample table includes 90,000 to 100,000 clones. Study-level points and caveats: Among donors in an Asian-associated ancestry cluster, a later analysis reportedly found fewer N-insertions than the roughly 700-donor mean.

The sequence was obtained from a woman between 25 and 40 years old in good health and CMV-seronegative. The sequenced sample was PBMCs.

CDR3 protein: CASSLGQGIGYEQYF. DNA for the CDR3: TGTGCCAGCAGCCTGGGACAGGGTATAGGGTACGAGCAGTACTTC. The chain joins TRBV11-3 to TRBJ2-7; 9 bases map to TRBD1. Germline V gives CDR1 SGHNT, CDR2 YENEEA. After removal of 5 bases from V and 4 bases from J, the junction contained 9 bases not matched to a gene. CDR3 length: 15 residues.